Included here is one TCR beta chain sequence, with context. There is no known antigen for this receptor. No base qualities exist here, and no much larger clone lies one base off it. V ends up 5 bases short and J 1 base short, with an unmatched junction base count of 1. The CDR3 goes from the cysteine to the phenylalanine over 14 residues. Only the CDR3 DNA stays, 42 bases, in frame from base 1. Taken from the germline V gene (reference sequence), the CDR1 and CDR2 loops are MNHNY and SVGAGI. The data were taken from a study of OX40 agonist ivuxolimab in advanced cancers. About the full investigation: Ivuxolimab, which targeted the costimulatory receptor OX40 (CD134), was an agonistic, fully human IgG2 monoclonal antibody. Intravenous ivuxolimab was administered to patients every 2 weeks at six dose levels: 0.01, 0.1, 0.3, 1.5, 3 and 10 mg/kg. Of the approximately 54 dose-escalation patients, hepatocellular carcinoma was present in about 20, melanoma in approximately 15, renal cell carcinoma in 9 and head and neck cancer in 9. A male proportion of around 81% and a mean age of around 60 years, ranging from roughly 23 to 85, were recorded for the dose-escalation cohort. Prior anti-PD-1, anti-PD-L1 or anti-CTLA-4 therapy was permitted, and checkpoint inhibitors had been received by about 36% of dose-escalation patients. Partial responses were achieved by three dose-escalation patients, of whom one had hepatocellular carcinoma and two had cutaneous melanoma. The point of sequencing TCRbeta in the periphery was to test whether ivuxolimab changed TCR sequence diversity and drove clonal T-cell expansion. The paper covers the monotherapy dose-escalation part of the phase I ivuxolimab trial, which included N of about 56 patients. Here is what the overall study found, with its caveats: On average, CD8+ T cells showed more expanded clones than CD4+ T cells after ivuxolimab. Low levels of normalized T-cell clonal expansion were also seen in some patients who did not respond. Antigen specificity was not determined for the clonally expanded peripheral T cells. Clonal expansion of both CD4+ and CD8+ blood T cells was observed from baseline to week 6 at doses 0.1 to 3.0 mg/kg. In the 0.1-3.0 mg/kg groups, partial responders had among the lowest normalized peripheral clonal expansion, particularly in CD8+ T cells.

For sequencing of the TCRbeta CDR3 region, genomic DNA was extracted from the sorted cells. The immunoSEQ Assay was used for sequencing of TCRbeta CDR3 regions. TCRdb holds this immuneACCESS table with in-frame rearrangements only. Some clones are missing; in checked studies, unresolved V genes explain under half, and the rest has no known cause. This sample lists some 85,000 clones; roughly 90% were detected once. The ten largest clonotypes hold roughly 2% of the sample. The trial excluded patients who had a history of autoimmune disease or were on systemic immunosuppression. Peripheral blood for TCR sequencing was drawn from every dose cohort at baseline, at cycle 4 day 1 and at cycle 7 day 1. The samples were drawn from a first-in-human, open-label, multicenter phase I dose-escalation trial of ivuxolimab. Adults with locally advanced or metastatic head and neck squamous cell, hepatocellular, melanoma or renal cell carcinoma were enrolled in the trial. Before TCR sequencing, CD4+ T cells and CD8+ T cells from peripheral blood were sorted into separate populations.

The starting material was CD4+ or CD8+ T cells sorted from blood, obtained in a trial of the OX40 agonist ivuxolimab. The rearranged chain carries TRBV6-6 and TRBJ1-4, with 7 central nucleotides matching TRBD1. The sequence came from an adult with an advanced solid tumor such as melanoma, head and neck, liver or kidney cancer. The CDR3 loop reads CASSQGVTNEKLFF. The sequenced DNA: TGTGCCAGCAGTCAGGGGGTAACTAATGAAAAACTGTTTTTT.